This TCR beta chain was recovered during a study of metastatic and nonmetastatic thyroid tumors. Study-wide context: Comparative analysis of repertoires was undertaken across blood and tumor or nodule tissue obtained from malignant and benign thyroid patients. General study points: Versus benign nodules, malignant thyroid tumors reportedly had significantly higher TCR beta diversity, in blood and tumor.

Not a single patient had been given any form of treatment at any point before undergoing thyroid surgery. In the original processing: Clinicopathological groups of papillary thyroid cancer showed CDR3 differences that were used to build a distant-metastasis classifier. TCRdb re-clonotyped the PCR reads via MiXCR. What appears here as the V and J calls and clone size reflects TCRdb's work, not the paper's. The repertoire has under 25,000 clones, roughly an eighth of them found once; the top ten carry 17%. The table lists this clone with a few counts. What it binds is not known. A much larger clone is a single base away; this may be a read error. CDR1 is KGHSH and CDR2 is LQKENI in the germline V gene. This CDR3 contains 17 residues.

The receptor was isolated from a female donor with papillary thyroid cancer or a benign thyroid nodule (not recorded which). Some clones in this sample may be carry-over from other donors' samples. What was sequenced was blood. This chain links TRBV18 with TRBJ2-2, with 8 bases fitting TRBD1. The CDR3 DNA reads as TGTGCCAGCTCACCAAGGGACAGGACGCTCAACACCGGGGCGCTGTTTTTT. Amino acids: CASSPRDRTLNTGALFF.